This TCR beta chain was sequenced during a study of post-analysis software for immune sequencing data. Background on the study: Some patients lacked subtype; others had relapsing-remitting, secondary progressive or progressive-relapsing disease. Findings of the study overall: Controls had significantly higher normalized Chao1 diversity than multiple sclerosis patients. Five TRBV segments occurring more often in patients than controls included TRBV5-6, TRBV5-1 and TRBV20-1. Samples from one preparation batch, clustered by F measure, grouped strongly together.

This clonotype came up a few times. Its antigen is currently unknown. Per germline, CDR1 MGHDK and CDR2 SYGVNS. CDR3 size: 16 residues. The trim removed 4 bases at V and 0 bases at J, leaving 4 bases unmatched. Prepared TCR beta cDNA libraries contained unique molecular identifiers. When about 1 to 11 million T cells were used, they gave about 490,000 cDNA molecules. TCRdb re-analysed the PCR reads in MiXCR, keeping a single row per CDR3 protein. The sample yields approximately 730,000 distinct CDR3 sequences, roughly 46% seen once. The TCR sequence derives from a girl between 5 and 17 years old with multiple sclerosis. Sequenced sample: blood. V gene TRBV25-1 combines with J gene TRBJ2-1, with 9 positions matching TRBD2. CDR3 sequence reads: CASSASGTSSYNEQFF. CDR3 DNA sequence: TGTGCCAGCAGTGCTAGCGGGACTAGCTCCTACAATGAGCAGTTCTTC.